This entry describes one T cell receptor beta chain. The target antigen is unknown. Expressed TCRB transcripts were sequenced after all isolated RNA was converted to cDNA. Measured with immunoSEQ multiplex PCR; TCRdb has only the in-frame clones, and not every one. There are under 850,000 clones in the sample; roughly 13% occur only once, and 0.022% lies in the top ten. V dropped 2 bases and J dropped 1 base, with 14 bases sitting between them. Looked up from germline, CDR1 is GTSNPN and CDR2 is SVGIG (reference sequence). The CDR3 extends over 15 amino acids. These data originate in a study of beta chain features in type 1 diabetes. Every single donor gave one heparinised blood draw, and these averaged roughly 120 mL. Purity exceeding 95% was reached by all sorted populations. Study observations and caveats: All four CD4+ subsets from Type 1 diabetes patients carried moderately but significantly shorter TCRB CDR3s. Relative to healthy donors, patients appeared to have naive, central memory and Treg TCRB repertoires that were more similar.

This sequence joins TRBV30 and TRBJ1-1; D is possibly TRBD1 (5 bases). The sample was naive CD4+ T cells from blood. This sequence originates from a man younger than 35 with type 1 diabetes. CDR3 coding DNA: TGTGCCTGGAGTCGGGGGATTAGTGGGAACACTGAAGCTTTCTTT. Amino acid sequence: CAWSRGISGNTEAFF.